Below are 32 T cell receptor beta chains sequenced from a single sample in a study of blood T cell repertoires in COVID-19. Repertoires were generated with immunoSEQ multiplex PCR, while TCRdb's copy carries only in-frame clones and drops some. The sample carries 430,000 or so clones, roughly 90% recorded once. Input material: PBMCs or T cells enriched from blood (not recorded which). The receptors here all came from a young woman who had been exposed to COVID-19.

This chain links TRBV28 with TRBJ2-5, with D unresolved. The germline CDR1 and CDR2 sequences are MDHEN and SYDVKM. Trimming pared 2 bases from V and 2 bases from J, leaving 18 bases between. The CDR3 runs 17 residues. CDR3 in amino acids: CASSLRAPTNHQETQYF. DNA for the CDR3: TGTGCCAGCAGTTTAAGAGCCCCGACAAATCATCAAGAGACCCAGTACTTC.

In its sample, this clone was seen once. V and J are TRBV18 and TRBJ1-5; maybe TRBD1 (5 bases). This CDR3 comprises 14 residues. Trimming shortened V by 3 bases and J by 7 bases, and 13 bases separated the two germline ends. In germline, CDR1 is KGHSH, CDR2 LQKENI. The CDR3 nucleotides are TGTGCCAGCTCACCTCAGGGCGAAGGCCAGCCCCAGCATTTT. Its protein is CASSPQGEGQPQHF.

CDR3 protein: CASSAPSVLGNTIYF. The CDR3 DNA is TGTGCCAGCAGTGCCCCATCGGTGCTAGGAAACACCATATATTTT. The J gene is TRBJ1-3, the V gene TRBV2; D is ambiguous. Germline lookup yields CDR1 SNHLY and CDR2 FYNNEI. V lost 4 bases, J lost 4 bases, and 14 bases lay in between. The CDR3 runs 15 residues.

This chain uses TRBV4-1 with TRBJ1-2; possible D gene TRBD1, 6 bases. Germline lookup yields CDR1 MGHRA and CDR2 YSYEKL. Trimming took 2 bases from V and 4 from J, leaving 11 bases between them. CDR3 size: 14 residues. CDR3 protein: CASSQLRDIYGYTF. The CDR3 DNA reads as TGCGCCAGCAGCCAACTCCGGGACATCTATGGCTACACCTTC.

The chain couples TRBV13 to TRBJ2-3; the match to TRBD2 covers 15 bases. Germline V CDR1 and CDR2: PRHDT, FYEKMQ (reference sequence). J lost 7 bases, V lost 5 bases, and 10 bases had no gene match. The CDR3 is 17 residues long. CDR3 region: CASSPGLAGGPGYTQYF. CDR3 sequence (DNA): TGTGCCAGCAGCCCTGGACTAGCGGGGGGGCCGGGGTATACGCAGTATTTT.

The V call is TRBV6-5, the J call TRBJ1-3, with unresolved D. Germline CDR1 reads MNHEY; CDR2 reads SVGAGI. Trimming took 0 bases from V and 2 from J, leaving 11 bases between them. CDR3 length: 16 amino acids. In DNA, the CDR3 is TGTGCCAGCAGTTACTCCAGCGGCGATCCTGGAAACACCATATATTTT. As protein: CASSYSSGDPGNTIYF.

The V call is TRBV14, the J call TRBJ1-6, with TRBD1 identical over 9 bases. The germline CDR1 and CDR2 sequences are SGHDN and FVKESK. The V segment lost 6 bases and the J segment 6 bases; nucleotides outside the gene matches: 3. The CDR3 sequence is 14 residues long. CDR3 DNA sequence: TGTGCCAGCAGAGGACAGGGGACTAATTCACCCCTCCACTTT. Protein: CASRGQGTNSPLHF.

V is TRBV7-2 and J is TRBJ1-4; D not certain. This CDR3 is built from 16 residues. The V end was cut by 6 bases, the J end by 0 bases, with 14 bases between. Germline loops: CDR1 SGHTA, CDR2 FQGNSA. CDR3 sequence (DNA): TGTGCCAGCAGGAGAGGGTATGGTTCAACTAATGAAAAACTGTTTTTT. It specifies CASRRGYGSTNEKLFF.

The chain is built from TRBV7-2 and TRBJ2-7; possible D gene TRBD2, 6 bases. V lost 9 bases and J lost 3, with 9 bases in between. There are 11 residues in the CDR3. The germline gives CDR1 SGHTA, CDR2 FQGNSA. The CDR3 is CARPGGYEQYF. Written as DNA, the CDR3 is TGTGCCAGACCCGGGGGCTACGAGCAGTACTTC.

The chain recombines TRBV19 with TRBJ1-5; 9 bases are shared with TRBD1. The CDR3 is made up of 16 amino acids. The V and J ends lost 5 bases and 2 bases, in that order; junction bases with no gene match: 7. Germline-derived CDR1 and CDR2 are LNHDA and SQIVND (reference sequence). The CDR3 nucleotides read TGTGCCAGTAGTTCAATGGACAGGGGAGGCAATCAGCCCCAGCATTTT. Protein product: CASSSMDRGGNQPQHF.

The V call is TRBV28, the J call TRBJ2-7; D might be TRBD2 (5 bases). This CDR3 contains 13 residues. The V end was cut by 3 bases, the J end by 4 bases, with 10 bases between. The germline CDR1 and CDR2 sequences are MDHEN and SYDVKM. DNA of the CDR3: TGTGCCAGCAGTTTTAAGTTAGCGTACGAGCAGTACTTC. Translated, it gives CASSFKLAYEQYF.

The chain has TRBV4-1 and TRBJ2-7; D is uncertain. The CDR3 runs 14 residues. V lost 2 bases to trimming and J lost 7 bases, with 15 bases between them. CDR1 and CDR2 (germline): MGHRA, YSYEKL. CDR3 in amino acids: CASSQPHIGPEQYF. DNA of the CDR3: TGCGCCAGCAGCCAACCACATATTGGCCCAGAGCAGTACTTC.

The V gene is TRBV7-3, the J gene TRBJ2-7; 7 nucleotides line up with TRBD1. The V and J ends lost 0 bases and 3 bases, in that order; junction bases with no gene match: 2. Germline assignment: CDR1 SGHTA and CDR2 FQGTGA. The CDR3 contains 14 residues. This CDR3 reads CASSLTPGGYEQYF. Written as DNA, the CDR3 is TGTGCCAGCAGCTTAACGCCAGGGGGCTACGAGCAGTACTTC. Looking up the rest from reference TRBV7-3 and TRBJ2-7 gives the full variable domain: GAGVSQTPSNKVTEKGKYVELRCDPISGHTALYWYRQSLGQGPEFLIYFQGTGAADDSGLPNDRFFAVRPEGSVSTLKIQRTERGDSAVYLCASSLTPGGYEQYFGPGTRLTVT.

This clone was picked up one time. V gene TRBV4-1 combines with J gene TRBJ2-7; unclear D gene. The germline gives CDR1 MGHRA, CDR2 YSYEKL. Deletions cut 4 bases from V and 2 bases from J, with 9 bases between. The CDR3 covers 13 residues. CDR3 nucleotides: TGCGCCAGCAGCCTCATACTCACCTACGAGCAGTACTTC. Translated, it gives CASSLILTYEQYF.

The rearrangement links TRBV4-1 to TRBJ2-7; maybe TRBD2 (6 bases). This CDR3 spans 14 amino acids. Trimming shortened V by 1 base and J by 3 bases, and 10 bases separated the two germline ends. From germline, CDR1 is MGHRA and CDR2 YSYEKL. This CDR3 reads CASSQGDLSYEQYF. The CDR3 nucleotides read TGCGCCAGCAGCCAAGGGGACTTAAGCTACGAGCAGTACTTC.

The chain combines TRBV7-8 with TRBJ2-5, with D perhaps TRBD1 (6 bases). The germline V gene has CDR1 SGHVS and CDR2 FQNEAQ. The CDR3 totals 15 residues. The V gene lost 5 bases and the J gene lost 2 bases, with 15 bases spanning the gap. The DNA of the CDR3 is TGTGCCAGCAGCGCCCAACAGGGATTACAAGAGACCCAGTACTTC. Translation gives CASSAQQGLQETQYF.

V and J are TRBV10-2 and TRBJ1-5; the D is unclear. The CDR3 is 12 residues long. Germline values: CDR1 WSHSY, CDR2 SAAADI. The V end lost 7 bases, the J end lost 3 bases, and 7 bases lay between the germline ends. Written as DNA, the CDR3 is TGCGCCAGCAATTCTTACAATCAGCCCCAGCATTTT. This sequence encodes CASNSYNQPQHF.

Only one count was recorded for this clone. The chain employs TRBV5-6 and TRBJ1-2; 7 bases match TRBD1. Unmatched junction bases numbered 6, after V lost 4 bases and J lost 3 bases. From germline, CDR1 is SGHDT and CDR2 YYEEEE. The CDR3 is made up of 14 amino acids. CDR3 loop: CASSTKTGYYGYTF. CDR3 nucleotides: TGTGCCAGCAGCACAAAGACAGGGTACTATGGCTACACCTTC. Filled out from reference TRBV5-6 and TRBJ1-2, the complete variable domain reads DAGVTQSPTHLIKTRGQQVTLRCSPKSGHDTVSWYQQALGQGPQFIFQYYEEEERQRGNFPDRFSGHQFPNYSSELNVNALLLGDSALYLCASSTKTGYYGYTFGSGTRLTVV.

V gene TRBV30 combines with J gene TRBJ1-1; the D is unclear. This CDR3 contains 11 residues. Germline V CDR1 and CDR2: GTSNPN, SVGIG (reference sequence). V was shortened by 2 bases and J by 4 bases, with 5 bases between the two germline ends. The CDR3 loop reads CAWSSVTEAFF. Here the CDR3 DNA reads TGTGCCTGGAGTTCGGTCACTGAAGCTTTCTTT.

V usage is TRBV19 and J usage is TRBJ2-5, with 10 bases fitting TRBD2. V was pared by 1 base and J by 2 bases, with 13 bases of the junction left unmatched. The CDR3 totals 19 residues. In germline, CDR1 is LNHDA, CDR2 SQIVND (reference sequence). The CDR3 DNA reads as TGTGCCAGTAGTATAGTGGGGGTAGAACTAGCGGGACCTCAAGAGACCCAGTACTTC. Translation: CASSIVGVELAGPQETQYF.

The chain carries TRBV12-3 or TRBV12-4 and TRBJ1-5; D uncertain. The CDR3 has 13 residues. The V and J ends lost 2 bases and 0 bases respectively, with 2 bases between them. The CDR3 sequence is CASSLLSNQPQHF. The CDR3 DNA sequence: TGTGCCAGCAGTTTACTTAGCAATCAGCCCCAGCATTTT.

This clone was observed a single time. CDR3 in amino acids: CASRHGQAYNEQFF. In nucleotides, the CDR3 is TGTGCCAGCAGGCACGGACAGGCTTACAATGAGCAGTTCTTC. This chain joins TRBV3-1 (or the pseudogene TRBV3-2) and TRBJ2-1; 7 bases agree with TRBD1. Trimming removed 6 bases from V and 4 bases from J; junction bases left unmatched: 6. CDR1 is LGHDT and CDR2 is YNNKEL in the germline V gene (reference sequence). The CDR3 runs to 14 residues.

The V and J genes are TRBV11-1 and TRBJ1-1, with TRBD1 matching 10 bases. The CDR3 length is 14 residues. V shed 5 bases and J 2 bases; nucleotides not matched to a gene: 2. The germline V gene encodes CDR1 SGHAT and CDR2 FQDESV (reference sequence). CDR3 bases: TGTGCCAGCAGCGACAGGGGGCATAACACTGAAGCTTTCTTT. This gives the protein CASSDRGHNTEAFF.

This clone appeared a few times. CDR3 bases: TGCGCCAGCAGCTTGTGGGGAGCGAACACTGAAGCTTTCTTT. It yields the protein CASSLWGANTEAFF. V usage is TRBV5-1 and J usage is TRBJ1-1; D not certain. There are 14 residues in the CDR3. The germline gives CDR1 SGHRS, CDR2 YFSETQ. V gave up 1 base and J gave up 1 base, with 8 bases separating them.

This clone was detected only once. The rearrangement joins TRBV19 to TRBJ2-2; 7 nucleotides agree with TRBD1. V trimming: 5 bases; J trimming: 12 bases; junction bases outside the gene matches: 18. Germline CDR1 and CDR2: LNHDA and SQIVND (reference sequence). The length of the CDR3 is 16 residues. As DNA, the CDR3 is TGTGCCAGTAGTTCGGGACAGACAATTTTAACCAGGAAGCTGTTTTTT. The encoded protein is CASSSGQTILTRKLFF. Supplemented by reference TRBV19 and TRBJ2-2, the full variable domain reads DGGITQSPKYLFRKEGQNVTLSCEQNLNHDAMYWYRQDPGQGLRLIYYSQIVNDFQKGDIAEGYSVSREKKESFPLTVTSAQKNPTAFYLCASSSGQTILTRKLFFGEGSRLTVL.

This clone was observed a few times. The chain recombines TRBV2 with TRBJ1-5; TRBD1 might be the D (5 bases). V was cut by 2 bases and J by 3 bases, with 11 bases left in between. Germline V gene data show CDR1 as SNHLY and CDR2 as FYNNEI. This CDR3 has 15 residues. The CDR3 reads CASSESRVNNQPQHF. CDR3 nucleotides: TGTGCCAGCAGTGAATCCAGGGTCAACAATCAGCCCCAGCATTTT.

This clone has more than one count but fewer than ten. V is TRBV4-1 and J is TRBJ2-7, with no clear D. CDR1 is MGHRA and CDR2 is YSYEKL in the germline V gene. V was pared by 0 bases and J by 0 bases, with 9 bases between. The CDR3 runs 15 residues. In DNA, the CDR3 is TGCGCCAGCAGCCAAGATGGGCTGGGCTCCTACGAGCAGTACTTC. It codes for CASSQDGLGSYEQYF.

This chain connects TRBV9 to TRBJ1-2; D gene unclear. The CDR3 is made up of 15 amino acids. Germline V lookup: CDR1 SGDLS, CDR2 YYNGEE. Deletions cut 2 bases from V and 2 bases from J, with 13 bases between. The CDR3 DNA is TGTGCCAGCAGCGTCGGCCAGAGACTCAACTATGGCTACACCTTC. Amino acids: CASSVGQRLNYGYTF.

This rearrangement joins TRBV4-1 to TRBJ2-7, with 10 nucleotides matching TRBD1. CDR1 and CDR2 (germline): MGHRA, YSYEKL. The junction had 3 bases not matched to a gene; V was cut back by 2 bases and J by 2 bases. The CDR3 runs to 15 residues. CDR3 in amino acids: CASSQTGQGAYEQYF. The DNA of the CDR3 is TGCGCCAGCAGCCAAACAGGACAGGGGGCCTACGAGCAGTACTTC.

The chain joins TRBV29-1 to TRBJ1-1, with 8 nucleotides matching TRBD1. The CDR3 is made up of 14 amino acids. Per germline, CDR1 SQVTM and CDR2 ANQGSEA. The J segment lost 0 bases and the V segment lost 5 bases, leaving 5 bases of the junction unmatched. CDR3 DNA sequence: TGCAGCGTTCCGCAGGGGGCCGTGAACACTGAAGCTTTCTTT. Protein product: CSVPQGAVNTEAFF.

This clone occurred once. The chain combines TRBV2 with TRBJ1-2; possibly TRBD1 for D (6 bases). Trimming stripped 6 bases from V and 8 bases from J, with 13 bases between. CDR1 and CDR2 (germline): SNHLY, FYNNEI. The CDR3 has 12 residues. The CDR3 protein is CASSTGYGGYTF. The CDR3 nucleotides are TGTGCCAGCAGCACAGGGTATGGAGGCTACACCTTC.

This sequence joins TRBV18 and TRBJ2-7; no clear D gene. The CDR3 is made up of 16 amino acids. Germline lookup yields CDR1 KGHSH and CDR2 LQKENI. Trimming took off 3 bases at V and 3 bases at J, with 18 bases between the two ends. CDR3: CASSPPRRGKFYEQYF. The DNA for the CDR3 is TGTGCCAGCTCACCCCCCCGGAGAGGAAAGTTCTACGAGCAGTACTTC.